This T cell receptor beta chain derives from a study of T cells after yellow fever vaccination. Study-wide background: SMART-Seq v4 Ultra Low Input handled preparation of low-cell-number fractions.

Study-wide results and caveats: On re-exposure, the response was weaker but peaked faster, at day 5 versus 15.

Researchers made TCR cDNA using 5'RACE template switching, and this step added a universal primer site and UMIs. TCRdb re-derived calls from the 5' RACE reads in MiXCR, one entry per CDR3 protein. The sample has a few hundred thousand distinct CDR3 sequences; about 19% are singletons. This clonotype was seen only a few times. Its target is not known. Sample: PBMCs, taken before the yellow fever booster vaccination. The sequence was collected from a man aged 18 to 30 who received the YFV17D yellow fever vaccine.

In DNA, the CDR3 is TGTGCCAGCAGTTTACCGCCCGGGGCTAGCGGGGGGGATGAGCAGTTCTTC. Protein product: CASSLPPGASGGDEQFF. The gene calls are TRBV7-2 and TRBJ2-1, with 12 bases identical to TRBD2. This CDR3 has 17 amino acids. Germline trimming cut 6 bases from V and 8 bases from J; bases unmatched to any gene: 14. From germline, CDR1 is SGHTA and CDR2 FQGNSA.